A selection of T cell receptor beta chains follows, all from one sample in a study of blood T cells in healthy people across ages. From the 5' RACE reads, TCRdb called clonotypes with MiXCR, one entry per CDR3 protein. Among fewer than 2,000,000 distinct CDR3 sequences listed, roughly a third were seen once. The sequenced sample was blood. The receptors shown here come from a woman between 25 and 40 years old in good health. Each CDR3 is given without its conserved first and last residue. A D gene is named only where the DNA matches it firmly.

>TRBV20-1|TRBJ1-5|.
SAKETNQPQH
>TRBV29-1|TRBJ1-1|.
SALGGGGNTEAF
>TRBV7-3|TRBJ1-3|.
ASSLTPDFHTIY
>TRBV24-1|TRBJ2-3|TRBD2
ATSDTGRAGDTQY
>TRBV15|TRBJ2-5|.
ATSRGRGHETQY
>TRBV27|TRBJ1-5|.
ASSPGRAQPQH
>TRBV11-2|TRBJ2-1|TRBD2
ASLNSGGSEQF
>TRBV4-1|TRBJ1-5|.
ASSSTRVRQPQH
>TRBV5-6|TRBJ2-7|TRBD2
ASSLALAGTYEQY
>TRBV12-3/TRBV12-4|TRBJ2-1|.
ASSFLTGEQF
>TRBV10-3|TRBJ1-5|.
ATTDSASGQPQH
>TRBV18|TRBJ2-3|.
ASSPPYPDTQY
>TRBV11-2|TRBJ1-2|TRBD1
ASSLYSGTADGYT
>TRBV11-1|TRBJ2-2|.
ASSLARDTGELF
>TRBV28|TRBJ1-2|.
ASSLTEFGYT
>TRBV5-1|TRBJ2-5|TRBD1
ASSLGDRGRRETQY
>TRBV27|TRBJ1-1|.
ASSLVGVPNTEAF
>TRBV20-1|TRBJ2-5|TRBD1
SARRRQGARETQY
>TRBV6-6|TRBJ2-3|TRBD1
ASSYSTGARTDTQY
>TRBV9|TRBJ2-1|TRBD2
ASSVGAGGSYSEQF
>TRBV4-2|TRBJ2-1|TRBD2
ASSQEGLAGEGTNEQF
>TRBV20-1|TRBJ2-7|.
SARKAGVNEQY
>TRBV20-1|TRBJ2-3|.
SAGKRSSYLGADTQY
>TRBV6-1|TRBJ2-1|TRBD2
ASSDGLAVLQF
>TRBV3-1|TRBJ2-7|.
ASSQGPYGQY
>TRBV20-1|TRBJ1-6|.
SASGRFPNSPLH
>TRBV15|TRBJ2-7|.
ATSRDGGGTYEQY
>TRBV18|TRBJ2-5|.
ASSRGASDYNEQY
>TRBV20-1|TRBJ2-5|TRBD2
SIGLAQQETQY
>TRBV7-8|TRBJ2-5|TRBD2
ASSLGPPAGGQETQY
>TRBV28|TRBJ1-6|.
ASSLLQGDNSPLH
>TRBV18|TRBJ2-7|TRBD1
ASSRSTGTEQY
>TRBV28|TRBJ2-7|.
ASSLGGPTHYEQY
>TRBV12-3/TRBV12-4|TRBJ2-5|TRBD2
ASSLAGGLGKETQY
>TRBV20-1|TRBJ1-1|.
SARDSSQRTEAF
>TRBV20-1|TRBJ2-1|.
SAIPSGGWDNEQF
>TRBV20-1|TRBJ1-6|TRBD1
SASWGQGDSPLH
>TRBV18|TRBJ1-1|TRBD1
ASSPPGTVNTEAF
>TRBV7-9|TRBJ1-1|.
ASSLTYASDTEAF
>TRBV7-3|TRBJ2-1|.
ASSLRARGQYNEQF